This is a list of T cell receptor beta chains from one sample in a study of control samples from healthy donors and cancer patients. The data were produced by immunoSEQ multiplex PCR, yet TCRdb's version contains in-frame clones alone and is incomplete. The profile shows approximately 76,000 clones, roughly 84% of them singletons. Sequenced input: PBMCs. These receptors all come from a man aged 60 to 75 with head and neck cancer. Each CDR3 is given with its conserved first and last residue. A D gene is named only where the DNA matches it firmly. Clone size is given for some rows only: seen once, a few or many times, or a class if the clone is expanded.

j_gene,d_gene,v_gene,abundance,CDR3nt,CDR3aa
TRBJ1-2,TRBD1,TRBV30,.,TGTGCCTTTTTGGCGGGAGGGGGCGGCTACACCTTC,CAFLAGGGGYTF
TRBJ1-4,.,TRBV5-1,.,TGCGCCAGCCAGGAGGGGGTGGGGGAAAAACTGTTTTTT,CASQEGVGEKLFF
TRBJ1-5,TRBD1,TRBV19,medium-sized,TGTGCCAGTAGTACCCAACCTACAGGGGGCAATCAGCCCCAGCATTTT,CASSTQPTGGNQPQHF
TRBJ2-3,TRBD2,TRBV25-1,.,TGTGCCAGCAGGGTCCGCGGGAGGGGGAACACAGATACGCAGTATTTT,CASRVRGRGNTDTQYF
TRBJ2-1,.,TRBV5-1,.,TGCGCCAGCAGCATAACGGCCTCCTACAATGAGCAGTTCTTC,CASSITASYNEQFF
TRBJ2-3,.,TRBV3-1/TRBV3-2,.,TGTGCCAGCAGCCAAGTCCTGGCAGATACGCAGTATTTT,CASSQVLADTQYF
TRBJ1-2,TRBD1,TRBV28,.,TGTGCCAGCAGCTTATACCGAATGGGACAGGCCTTCTATGGCTACACCTTC,CASSLYRMGQAFYGYTF
TRBJ1-5,.,TRBV18,.,TGTGCCAGCTCAGCGACGGGAATTGGGCAGCCCCAGCATTTT,CASSATGIGQPQHF
TRBJ1-2,.,TRBV18,.,TGTGCCAGCTCACCACAAGGGGTAGGCTATGGCTACACCTTC,CASSPQGVGYGYTF
TRBJ1-4,.,TRBV5-1,few,TGCGCCAGCAGCTTGGGACACCCGCCAACTAATGAAAAACTGTTTTTT,CASSLGHPPTNEKLFF
TRBJ2-5,.,TRBV5-1,once,TGCGCCAGCAGCTTTATACAAGAGACCCAGTACTTC,CASSFIQETQYF
TRBJ2-5,TRBD1,TRBV7-9,.,TGTGCCAGCAGCTTGCGCAACAGGGGGCATGAGGAAGAGACCCAGTACTTC,CASSLRNRGHEEETQYF
TRBJ2-1,TRBD2,TRBV7-2,.,TGTGCCAGCAGCTTAGTGGTAGCGGGAGCAGATGAGCAGTTCTTC,CASSLVVAGADEQFF
TRBJ2-3,.,TRBV28,.,TGTGCCAGCAGTGGCGGTTACACAGATACGCAGTATTTT,CASSGGYTDTQYF
TRBJ2-1,.,TRBV7-2,.,TGTGCCAGCAGCTTAGTGGGAGGTGCGGGCAATGAGCAGTTCTTC,CASSLVGGAGNEQFF
TRBJ1-1,.,TRBV29-1,.,TGCAGCGGCGCGGGGGAAGGGGCTGAAGCTTTCTTT,CSGAGEGAEAFF
TRBJ2-7,.,TRBV11-2,.,TGTGCCAGCAGATCCAGCCCAGGGCAAATAAACGAGCAGTACTTC,CASRSSPGQINEQYF
TRBJ2-3,.,TRBV10-3,once,TGTGCCATCAGTGGAGGCAGGGTGGGGTTTTCGGATACGCAGTATTTT,CAISGGRVGFSDTQYF
TRBJ2-1,.,TRBV11-3,once,TGTGCCAGCAGCTTACGGCAAGGCCAGAATGAGCAGTTCTTC,CASSLRQGQNEQFF
TRBJ2-3,TRBD2,TRBV5-1,.,TGCGCCAGCAGACGCCTTATGGGACTAGCGGGCAGCACAGATACGCAGTATTTT,CASRRLMGLAGSTDTQYF
TRBJ2-1,.,TRBV11-1,.,TGTGCCAGCAGCCCAGGATGGGGACACAATGAGCAGTTCTTC,CASSPGWGHNEQFF
TRBJ2-7,.,TRBV29-1,.,TGCAGCGTTGGACAGTTCCCTTCCTACGAGCAGTACTTC,CSVGQFPSYEQYF
TRBJ2-1,.,TRBV7-8,.,TGTGCCAGCAGCCATTCCAGTTCCAATGAGCAGTTCTTC,CASSHSSSNEQFF
TRBJ1-1,.,TRBV6-1,.,TGTGCCAGCAGTGAAGCCTGGGGGAAGACTGAAGCTTTCTTT,CASSEAWGKTEAFF
TRBJ2-1,.,TRBV18,.,TGTGCCAGCTCACCGGGGGCTAGCCTTGTATTAGAGCAGTTCTTC,CASSPGASLVLEQFF
TRBJ1-2,.,TRBV5-1,.,TGCGCCAGCAGCTTAAGGGCGGGTAACTATGGCTACACCTTC,CASSLRAGNYGYTF
TRBJ2-7,TRBD1,TRBV5-6,once,TGTGCCAGCAGCGTGACAGGGGCTACGTCCTACGAGCAGTACTTC,CASSVTGATSYEQYF
TRBJ2-7,.,TRBV29-1,.,TGCAGCCCCGGGGGGCGGCAGGGGGCTTGGGAGCAGTACTTC,CSPGGRQGAWEQYF
TRBJ1-1,TRBD1,TRBV18,.,TGTGCCAGCTCACGAGGACAGGGCCACTACACTGAAGCTTTCTTT,CASSRGQGHYTEAFF
TRBJ2-1,.,TRBV20-1,.,TGCAGTGCTAGTACGGTCTCCCTCTACAATGAGCAGTTCTTC,CSASTVSLYNEQFF
TRBJ2-5,.,TRBV2,.,TGTGCCAGCAGTGAAGGGCGGGCCACTATTCAAGAGACCCAGTACTTC,CASSEGRATIQETQYF
TRBJ2-3,.,TRBV19,once,TGTGCCAGTAGTATGGGTGGCGCTAGCACAGATACGCAGTATTTT,CASSMGGASTDTQYF
TRBJ1-3,TRBD1,TRBV19,few,TGTGCCAGTAGCAATATACGGGACAGCCTGCAAAGAAACACCATATATTTT,CASSNIRDSLQRNTIYF